This TCR beta chain originates from a study of shared clonotypes between healthy human individuals. Original data processing: ImmunoSEQ gave junction-only sequences without quality scores, so filtering differed. Produced via immunoSEQ multiplex PCR; TCRdb's table is partial and in-frame only. V, J and clone size were drawn from that table, and D and trimming were deduced from the DNA. There are 980,000 or so clones in the sample; approximately 80% occur only once, and approximately 1.5% lies in the top ten. On this clone: Its target is unknown.

The CDR3 is 17 residues long. The germline CDR1 and CDR2 sequences are MGHRA and YSYEKL. V was pared by 0 bases and J by 6 bases, with 20 bases between. Study observations and caveats: Around 4.7% was the fraction of naive CD4 clonotypes found shared across a few donors. Unshared clonotypes carried lower generation probabilities than those common to all four donors.

This receptor was identified in a man between 18 and 35 years old in good health. The chain combines TRBV4-1 with TRBJ2-5; possibly TRBD2 for D (6 bases). Sequencing was done on a sample of memory CD4+ T cells sorted from blood. Subset here: CD45RA-negative fraction. The CDR3 spells CASSQDILASPPKTQYF. The CDR3 nucleotides read TGCGCCAGCAGCCAAGATATCCTAGCGAGCCCCCCCAAGACCCAGTACTTC.